The 24 T cell receptor beta chains below come from one sample, sequenced in a study of response to subunit inactivated influenza vaccine. TCRdb recomputed calls from the RT-PCR reads with MiXCR, one row per CDR3 protein. The table has almost 250,000 distinct CDR3 sequences, 10% to 15% seen once. This material consisted of non-naive T cells sorted from PBMCs, taken less than 15 days before vaccination. The receptors come from a man in his forties or fifties who received an inactivated influenza vaccine.

This clonotype was observed at least ten times. The chain combines TRBV7-8 with TRBJ2-3; D is uncertain. The CDR3 has 16 amino acids. Germline lookup yields CDR1 SGHVS and CDR2 FQNEAQ. V was clipped by 4 bases and J by 4 bases, with 18 bases between them. CDR3: CASSSVGRTLADTQYF. CDR3 coding DNA: TGTGCCAGCAGCTCAGTCGGACGCACACTTGCAGATACGCAGTATTTT.

This chain links TRBV10-3 with TRBJ1-5; 7 bases map to TRBD1. V lost 3 bases and J lost 6; bases outside the gene matches: 8. This CDR3 has 15 amino acids. Germline V gene data show CDR1 as ENHRY and CDR2 as SYGVKD. The CDR3 region has the DNA TGTGCCATCAGTGATCAGGGGGGGACGGGTCAGCCCCAGCATTTT. It specifies CAISDQGGTGQPQHF.

The chain carries TRBV20-1 and TRBJ2-2; TRBD2 matches at 8 bases. The CDR3 sequence is 14 residues long. The germline V gene encodes CDR1 DFQATT and CDR2 SNEGSKA (reference sequence). J gave up 1 base and V 4 bases, and 2 bases lay outside the gene matches. The CDR3 sequence: CSANRGGNTGELFF. CDR3 DNA sequence: TGCAGTGCTAATCGGGGGGGGAACACCGGGGAGCTGTTTTTT.

This CDR3 reads CASSGRKYGYTF. The CDR3 DNA reads TGTGCCAGCAGTGGTCGCAAGTATGGCTACACCTTC. The V gene is TRBV2, the J gene TRBJ1-2; D gene unclear. V dropped 4 bases and J dropped 5 bases, with 8 bases sitting between them. This CDR3 is 12 amino acids long. Germline V lookup: CDR1 SNHLY, CDR2 FYNNEI.

This clonotype occurred many times. The chain links TRBV2 to TRBJ2-4; no reliable D call. The V and J ends lost 0 bases and 0 bases respectively, with 9 bases between them. The CDR3 length is 16 residues. Germline values: CDR1 SNHLY, CDR2 FYNNEI. Here the CDR3 DNA reads TGTGCCAGCAGTGAAGCCAACTACCTAGCCAAAAACATTCAGTACTTC. This encodes CASSEANYLAKNIQYF. The full variable domain, completed using reference TRBV2 and TRBJ2-4, is EPEVTQTPSHQVTQMGQEVILRCVPISNHLYFYWYRQILGQKVEFLVSFYNNEISEKSEIFDDQFSVERPDGSNFTLKIRSTKLEDSAMYFCASSEANYLAKNIQYFGAGTRLSVL.

The sample holds many counts of this clonotype. The chain recombines TRBV7-9 with TRBJ2-2; 9 nucleotides match TRBD1. With V trimmed by 3 bases and J by 2 bases, 4 bases remained unmatched. The CDR3 spans 16 residues. CDR1 is SEHNR and CDR2 is FQNEAQ in the germline V gene (reference sequence). The CDR3 is CASSLGQGENTGELFF. The DNA of the CDR3 is TGTGCCAGCAGCTTGGGACAGGGCGAAAACACCGGGGAGCTGTTTTTT.

In this sample, this clonotype turned up a few times. V is TRBV28 and J is TRBJ2-7, with a possible D match to TRBD1 (5 bases). CDR3 length equals 13 residues. Germline V CDR1 and CDR2: MDHEN, SYDVKM. Trimming took off 8 bases at V and 3 bases at J, with 14 bases between the two ends. The CDR3 sequence is CASGALPGYEQYF. CDR3 bases: TGTGCCAGCGGGGCGTTGCCCGGCTACGAGCAGTACTTC.

This clonotype has a count of ten or more. The V call is TRBV10-3, the J call TRBJ2-2, with 15 bases that match TRBD2. The germline gives CDR1 ENHRY, CDR2 SYGVKD. The CDR3 runs 16 residues. The trim removed 10 bases at V and 4 bases at J, leaving 7 bases unmatched. The CDR3 region has the DNA TGTGCCACCGGGGGACTAGCGGGAGGTTCCACCGGGGAGCTGTTTTTT. Protein product: CATGGLAGGSTGELFF.

The chain has TRBV2 and TRBJ2-2, with D hard to call. The CDR3 contains 13 residues. V lost 5 bases to trimming and J lost 7 bases, with 11 bases between them. Germline loops: CDR1 SNHLY, CDR2 FYNNEI. The CDR3 bases are TGTGCCAGCAGTCGGGTTTTGGGCGGGGAGCTGTTTTTT. This encodes CASSRVLGGELFF.

This clonotype was observed many times. This sequence joins TRBV5-1 and TRBJ2-1; D is possibly TRBD2 (6 bases). Germline CDR1 SGHRS, CDR2 YFSETQ. Between the trimmed V and J ends, which lost 0 bases and 15 bases, there was a span of 13 bases. The CDR3 spans 12 residues. The CDR3 spells CASSLAPGVMFF. In DNA, the CDR3 is TGCGCCAGCAGCTTGGCCCCGGGGGTGATGTTCTTC. Filled out from reference TRBV5-1 and TRBJ2-1, the complete variable domain reads KAGVTQTPRYLIKTRGQQVTLSCSPISGHRSVSWYQQTPGQGLQFLFEYFSETQRNKGNFPGRFSGRQFSNSRSEMNVSTLELGDSALYLCASSLAPGVMFFGPGTRLTVL.

This clonotype was detected only a few times. The V gene is TRBV28, the J gene TRBJ2-1, with a tentative D call TRBD2 (5 bases). This CDR3 contains 12 residues. The V end lost 6 bases, the J end lost 14 bases, and 17 bases lay between the germline ends. CDR1 is MDHEN and CDR2 is SYDVKM in the germline V gene. The CDR3 region is CASSLSTGWEFF. CDR3 nucleotide sequence: TGTGCCAGCAGCCTATCCACGGGGTGGGAGTTCTTC.

The chain links TRBV29-1 to TRBJ2-3, with a tentative D call TRBD2 (6 bases). The germline gives CDR1 SQVTM, CDR2 ANQGSEA. The V and J ends lost 4 bases and 4 bases respectively, with 9 bases between them. The CDR3 is 12 residues long. CDR3 protein: CSVGWGADTQYF. The CDR3 bases are TGCAGCGTTGGATGGGGGGCAGATACGCAGTATTTT.

In its sample, this clonotype was seen many times. The CDR3 nucleotides read TGCGCCAGCAGCTTGACAGGGCTCGAAGGCTACGAGCAGTACTTC. Protein product: CASSLTGLEGYEQYF. The rearrangement links TRBV5-1 to TRBJ2-7; the D gene is possibly TRBD1 (6 bases). Trimming took 1 base from V and 3 from J, leaving 14 bases between them. This CDR3 contains 15 residues. CDR1 SGHRS and CDR2 YFSETQ come from the germline V gene.

In its sample, this clonotype was seen a few times. The chain recombines TRBV20-1 with TRBJ2-2, with 9 bases that match TRBD2. Germline V gene lookup returns CDR1 DFQATT and CDR2 SNEGSKA (reference sequence). Unmatched junction bases numbered 4, after V lost 4 bases and J lost 4 bases. The CDR3 has 14 residues. The CDR3 reads CSAKGLAGTGELFF. CDR3 DNA sequence: TGCAGTGCTAAGGGACTAGCAGGCACCGGGGAGCTGTTTTTT.

The sample holds a few counts of this clonotype. The CDR3 sequence: CASSPRPGGDYEQYF. The CDR3 DNA reads as TGTGCCAGCAGTCCTAGGCCAGGGGGCGACTACGAGCAGTACTTC. This chain connects TRBV27 to TRBJ2-7; 8 nucleotides line up with TRBD1. The CDR3 is 15 amino acids. The V gene end was trimmed by 5 bases and the J gene end by 3 bases; junction bases not matched to a gene: 9. Germline CDR1 reads MNHEY; CDR2 reads SMNVEV (reference sequence).

The chain uses TRBV28 and TRBJ2-1; 10 nucleotides match TRBD2. This CDR3 is 19 amino acids long. From germline, CDR1 is MDHEN and CDR2 SYDVKM. V was pared by 6 bases and J by 7 bases, with 21 bases of the junction left unmatched. The CDR3 nucleotides are TGTGCCAGCAGCCCTAAAAGGGGCCTAGCGGGGGTTTTTGGTAATGAGCAGTTCTTC. Translating gives CASSPKRGLAGVFGNEQFF.

The chain combines TRBV6-2 or TRBV6-3 with TRBJ2-2, with D perhaps assigned TRBD1 or TRBD2 (5 bases each). Germline-derived CDR1 and CDR2 are MNHEY and SVGEGT. Between the trimmed V and J ends, which lost 6 bases and 6 bases, there was a span of 17 bases. The CDR3 is 15 residues long. CDR3 coding DNA: TGTGCCAGCAGGCCGGGTTCACGAGGGGCCGGGGAGCTGTTTTTT. Translation: CASRPGSRGAGELFF.

This chain links TRBV4-2 with TRBJ1-2, with D possibly TRBD1 on 5 matching bases. The CDR3 extends over 13 amino acids. The V end was cut by 3 bases, the J end by 7 bases, with 12 bases between. Germline V gene lookup returns CDR1 LGHNA and CDR2 YNFKEQ. DNA of the CDR3: TGTGCCAGCAGCCAGGAGCCCGGGGGTGGCTACACCTTC. Its translation: CASSQEPGGGYTF.

This chain connects TRBV5-6 to TRBJ2-1; 9 bases match TRBD2. Per the germline V gene, CDR1 is SGHDT and CDR2 is YYEEEE. The CDR3 covers 16 residues. The trim removed 3 bases at V and 2 bases at J, leaving 6 bases unmatched. The CDR3 protein is CASSSGLALTYNEQFF. The CDR3 DNA follows: TGTGCCAGCAGCTCAGGACTAGCGCTTACCTACAATGAGCAGTTCTTC.

The chain combines TRBV6-1 with TRBJ2-7; no firm D call. Germline CDR1 and CDR2: MNHNS and SASEGT. The CDR3 runs to 13 residues. Deletions cut 3 bases from V and 2 bases from J, with 8 bases between. In DNA form, the CDR3 reads TGTGCCAGCAGTGATTTAAACCCCTACGAGCAGTACTTC. Protein sequence: CASSDLNPYEQYF.

This clonotype showed up many times. This rearrangement joins TRBV20-1 to TRBJ2-7; D may be TRBD1 (5 bases). The CDR3 is 14 residues long. CDR1 DFQATT and CDR2 SNEGSKA come from the germline V gene (reference sequence). V lost 3 bases and J lost 6, with 18 bases in between. CDR3 in amino acids: CSASATGATGEQYF. The CDR3, as DNA: TGCAGTGCTAGTGCCACAGGAGCCACGGGCGAGCAGTACTTC.

This clonotype was detected many times. The gene calls are TRBV5-1 and TRBJ2-1, with 10 bases lining up with TRBD1. CDR3 length: 11 residues. The V gene's germline CDR1 is SGHRS and CDR2 YFSETQ. V lost 4 bases and J lost 12; bases outside the gene matches: 1. The chain's CDR3 is CASSRDRGQFF. DNA for the CDR3: TGCGCCAGCAGCCGGGACAGGGGGCAGTTCTTC. Drawing the rest from reference TRBV5-1 and TRBJ2-1, the complete variable domain is KAGVTQTPRYLIKTRGQQVTLSCSPISGHRSVSWYQQTPGQGLQFLFEYFSETQRNKGNFPGRFSGRQFSNSRSEMNVSTLELGDSALYLCASSRDRGQFFGPGTRLTVL.

This clonotype turned up a few times. The chain joins TRBV28 to TRBJ2-3, with 8 positions matching TRBD1. CDR3 length: 17 amino acids. V gave up 3 bases and J gave up 3 bases; unmatched junction bases: 11. Looked up from germline, CDR1 is MDHEN and CDR2 is SYDVKM. The DNA of the CDR3 is TGTGCCAGCAGTTTGGAGAGATTCCACAGGGGGACAGATACGCAGTATTTT. It codes for CASSLERFHRGTDTQYF.

To note about this clonotype: A much larger clonotype is one base distant, so this may be a read error. V usage is TRBV29-1 and J usage is TRBJ2-5, with 10 bases identical to TRBD2. The germline V gene has CDR1 SQVTM and CDR2 ANQGSEA. V trimming: 6 bases; J trimming: 5 bases; junction bases outside the gene matches: 6. CDR3 length equals 13 residues. The CDR3 reads CSVETSGFETQYF. Here the CDR3 DNA reads TGCAGCGTGGAGACTAGCGGGTTTGAGACCCAGTACTTC.